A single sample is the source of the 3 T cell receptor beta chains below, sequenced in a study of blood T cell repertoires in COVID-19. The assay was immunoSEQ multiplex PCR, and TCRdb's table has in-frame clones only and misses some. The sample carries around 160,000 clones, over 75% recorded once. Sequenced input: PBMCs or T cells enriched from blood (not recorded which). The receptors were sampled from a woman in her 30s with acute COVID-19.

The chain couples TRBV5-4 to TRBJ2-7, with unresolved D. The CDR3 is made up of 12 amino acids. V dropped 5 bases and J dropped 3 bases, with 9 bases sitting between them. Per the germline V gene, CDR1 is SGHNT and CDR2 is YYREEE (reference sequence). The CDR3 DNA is TGTGCCAGCAGTTTAAAAAACTACGAGCAGTACTTC. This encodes CASSLKNYEQYF.

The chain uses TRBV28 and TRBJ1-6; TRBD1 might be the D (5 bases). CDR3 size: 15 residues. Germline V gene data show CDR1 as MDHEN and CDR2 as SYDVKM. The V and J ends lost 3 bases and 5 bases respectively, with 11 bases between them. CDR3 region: CASSFWTPDNSPLHF. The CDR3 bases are TGTGCCAGCAGTTTTTGGACACCGGATAATTCACCCCTCCACTTT.

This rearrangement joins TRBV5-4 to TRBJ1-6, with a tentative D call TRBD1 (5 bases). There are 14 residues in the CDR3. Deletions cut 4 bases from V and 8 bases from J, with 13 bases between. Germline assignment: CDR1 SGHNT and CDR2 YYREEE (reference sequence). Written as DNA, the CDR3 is TGTGCCAGCAGCCGGAGCAGGGAGGATTCACCCCTCCACTTT. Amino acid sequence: CASSRSREDSPLHF.